This TCR beta chain was captured in a study of shared T cell receptors in the human thymus. CDR3 length: 14 residues. CDR1 is LGHNA, CDR2 YNFKEQ, per germline. V was trimmed by 0 bases and J by 0 bases, leaving 3 bases between them. Generated by immunoSEQ multiplex PCR, the TCRdb table keeps only in-frame clones and is missing some. The sample lists about 500,000 clones, about four fifths occurring once. This clone was detected a few times. The data were also submitted as part of a second study, on human thymus T cells. That study adds: Corrective surgery for congenital heart defects was being performed on the healthy Finnish infants who were the donors. Thymic resections from corrective heart surgery supplied the tissue. Across thymic and blood repertoires, the usage of V and J genes appeared to be biased. Thymic TCR repertoires of unrelated people reportedly overlapped highly.

The specimen was thymocytes. The chain links TRBV4-2 to TRBJ2-1; D gene uncertain. This clonotype was sampled from a boy younger than two with a congenital heart defect. The CDR3: CASSQDSSYNEQFF. The DNA for the CDR3 is TGTGCCAGCAGCCAAGATAGCTCCTACAATGAGCAGTTCTTC.